This entry describes one T cell receptor (beta chain). The data stem from a study of blood T cell repertoires in COVID-19. Method: immunoSEQ multiplex PCR; TCRdb's copy keeps in-frame clones and lacks some. The top ten hold around 13% of the sample, which has some 200,000 clones, approximately 80% seen once. The germline V gene encodes CDR1 MDHEN and CDR2 SYDVKM. This CDR3 spans 12 amino acids. Trimming shortened V by 8 bases and J by 3 bases, and 10 bases separated the two germline ends. The source of this sequence is a woman in her 70s with COVID-19, enrolled during active disease. The V call is TRBV28, the J call TRBJ1-2; D remains ambiguous. Input material: peripheral blood. CDR3 nucleotide sequence: TGTGCCAGCTTCACACGTCACTATGGCTACACCTTC. Protein product: CASFTRHYGYTF.